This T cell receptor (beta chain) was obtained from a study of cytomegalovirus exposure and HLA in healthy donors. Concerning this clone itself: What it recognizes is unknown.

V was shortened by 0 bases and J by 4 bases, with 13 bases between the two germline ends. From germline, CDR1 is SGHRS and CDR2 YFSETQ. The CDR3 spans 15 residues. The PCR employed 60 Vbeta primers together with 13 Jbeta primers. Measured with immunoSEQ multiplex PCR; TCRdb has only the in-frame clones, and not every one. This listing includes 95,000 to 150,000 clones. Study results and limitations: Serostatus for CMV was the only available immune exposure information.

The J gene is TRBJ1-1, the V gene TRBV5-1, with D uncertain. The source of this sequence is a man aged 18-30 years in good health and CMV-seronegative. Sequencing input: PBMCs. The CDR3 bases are TGCGCCAGCAGCTTGGAGGGAGGGCTTGGCACTGAAGCTTTCTTT. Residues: CASSLEGGLGTEAFF.